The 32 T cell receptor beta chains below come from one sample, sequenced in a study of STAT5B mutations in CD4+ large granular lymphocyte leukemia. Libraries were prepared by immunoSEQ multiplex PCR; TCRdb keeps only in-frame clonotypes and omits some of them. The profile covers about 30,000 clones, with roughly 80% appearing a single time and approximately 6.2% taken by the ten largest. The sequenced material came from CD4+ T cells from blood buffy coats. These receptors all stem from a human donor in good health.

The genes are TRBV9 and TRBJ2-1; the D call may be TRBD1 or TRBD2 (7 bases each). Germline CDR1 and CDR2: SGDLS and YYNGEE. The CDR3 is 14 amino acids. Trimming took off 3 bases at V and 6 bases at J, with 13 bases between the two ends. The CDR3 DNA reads TGTGCCAGCAGCGGGGGACAGCGGGGCAATGAGCAGTTCTTC. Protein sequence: CASSGGQRGNEQFF.

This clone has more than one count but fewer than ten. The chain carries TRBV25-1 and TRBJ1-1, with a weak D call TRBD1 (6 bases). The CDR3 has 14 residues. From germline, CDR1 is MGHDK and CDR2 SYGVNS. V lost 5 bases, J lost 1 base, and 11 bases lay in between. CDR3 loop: CASSFGQPNTEAFF. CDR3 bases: TGTGCCAGCAGTTTTGGACAGCCGAACACTGAAGCTTTCTTT.

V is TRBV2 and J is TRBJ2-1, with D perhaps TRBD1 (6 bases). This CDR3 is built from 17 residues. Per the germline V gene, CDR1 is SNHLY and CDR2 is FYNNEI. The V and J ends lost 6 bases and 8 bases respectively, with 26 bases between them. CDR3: CASSFLRGHLAGDEQFF. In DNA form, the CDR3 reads TGTGCCAGCAGCTTCTTAAGGGGACACTTAGCTGGGGATGAGCAGTTCTTC.

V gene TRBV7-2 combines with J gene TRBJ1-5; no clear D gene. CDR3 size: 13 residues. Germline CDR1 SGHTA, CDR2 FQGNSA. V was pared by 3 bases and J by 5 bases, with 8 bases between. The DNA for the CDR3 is TGTGCCAGCAGCTTTGATGGGGATCAGCCCCAGCATTTT. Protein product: CASSFDGDQPQHF. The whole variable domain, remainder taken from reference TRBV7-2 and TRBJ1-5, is GAGVSQSPSNKVTEKGKDVELRCDPISGHTALYWYRQSLGQGLEFLIYFQGNSAPDKSGLPSDRFSAERTGGSVSTLTIQRTQQEDSAVYLCASSFDGDQPQHFGDGTRLSIL.

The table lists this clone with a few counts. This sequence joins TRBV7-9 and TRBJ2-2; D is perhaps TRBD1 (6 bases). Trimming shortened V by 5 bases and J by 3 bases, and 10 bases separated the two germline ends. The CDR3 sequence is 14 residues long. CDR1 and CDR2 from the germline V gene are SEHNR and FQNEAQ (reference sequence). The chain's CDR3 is CASSRTADTGELFF. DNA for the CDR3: TGTGCCAGCAGCCGGACAGCGGACACCGGGGAGCTGTTTTTT. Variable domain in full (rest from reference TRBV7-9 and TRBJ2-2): DTGVSQNPRHKITKRGQNVTFRCDPISEHNRLYWYRQTLGQGPEFLTYFQNEAQLEKSRLLSDRFSAERPKGSFSTLEIQRTEQGDSAMYLCASSRTADTGELFFGEGSRLTVL.

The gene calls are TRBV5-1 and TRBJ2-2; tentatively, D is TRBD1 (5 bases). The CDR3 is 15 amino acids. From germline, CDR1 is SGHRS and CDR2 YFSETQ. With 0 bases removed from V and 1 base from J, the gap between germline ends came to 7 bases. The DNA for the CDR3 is TGCGCCAGCAGCTTGGCCCAGGGGAACACCGGGGAGCTGTTTTTT. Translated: CASSLAQGNTGELFF.

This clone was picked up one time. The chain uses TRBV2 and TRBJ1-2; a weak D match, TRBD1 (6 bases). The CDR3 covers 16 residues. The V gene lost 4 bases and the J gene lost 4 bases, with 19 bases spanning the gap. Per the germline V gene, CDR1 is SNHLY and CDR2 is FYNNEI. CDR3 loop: CASSAPPLGGAYGYTF. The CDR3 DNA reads TGTGCCAGCAGTGCCCCTCCACTAGGGGGGGCCTATGGCTACACCTTC. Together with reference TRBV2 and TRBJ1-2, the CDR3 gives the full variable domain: EPEVTQTPSHQVTQMGQEVILRCVPISNHLYFYWYRQILGQKVEFLVSFYNNEISEKSEIFDDQFSVERPDGSNFTLKIRSTKLEDSAMYFCASSAPPLGGAYGYTFGSGTRLTVV.

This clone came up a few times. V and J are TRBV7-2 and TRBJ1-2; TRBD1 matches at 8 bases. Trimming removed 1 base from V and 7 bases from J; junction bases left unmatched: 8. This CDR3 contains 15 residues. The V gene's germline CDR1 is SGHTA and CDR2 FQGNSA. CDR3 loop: CASSLGTGMNSGYTF. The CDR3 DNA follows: TGTGCCAGCAGCTTAGGGACAGGGATGAATTCTGGCTACACCTTC.

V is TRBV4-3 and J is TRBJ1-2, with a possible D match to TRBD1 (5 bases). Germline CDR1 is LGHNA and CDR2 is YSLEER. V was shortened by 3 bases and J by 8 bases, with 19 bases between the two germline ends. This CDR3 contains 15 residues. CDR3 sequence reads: CASSQGDSGLWGYTF. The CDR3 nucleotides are TGCGCCAGCAGCCAGGGAGACAGTGGGCTATGGGGCTACACCTTC.

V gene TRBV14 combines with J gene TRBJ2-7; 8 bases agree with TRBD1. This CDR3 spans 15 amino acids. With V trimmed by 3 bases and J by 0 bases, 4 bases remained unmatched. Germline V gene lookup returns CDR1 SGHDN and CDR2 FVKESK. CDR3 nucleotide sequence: TGTGCCAGCAGCCAGTCAGGGGGCTTCTCCTACGAGCAGTACTTC. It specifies CASSQSGGFSYEQYF.

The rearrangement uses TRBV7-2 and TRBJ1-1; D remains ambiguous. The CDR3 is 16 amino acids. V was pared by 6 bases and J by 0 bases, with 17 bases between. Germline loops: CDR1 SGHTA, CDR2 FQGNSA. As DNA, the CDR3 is TGTGCCAGCAGTCAAGACCCTCTAGATTTGAACACTGAAGCTTTCTTT. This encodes CASSQDPLDLNTEAFF.

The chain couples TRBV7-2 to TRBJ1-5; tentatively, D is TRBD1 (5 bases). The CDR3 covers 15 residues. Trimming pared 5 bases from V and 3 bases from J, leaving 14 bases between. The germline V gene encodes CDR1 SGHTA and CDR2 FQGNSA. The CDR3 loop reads CASSPWGGSNQPQHF. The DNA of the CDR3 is TGTGCCAGCAGCCCCTGGGGGGGATCCAATCAGCCCCAGCATTTT.

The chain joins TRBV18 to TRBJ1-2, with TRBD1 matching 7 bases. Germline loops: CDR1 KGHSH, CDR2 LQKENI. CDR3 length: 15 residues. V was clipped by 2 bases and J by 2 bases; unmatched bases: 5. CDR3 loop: CASSPFPTGNYGYTF. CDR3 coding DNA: TGTGCCAGCTCACCATTCCCGACAGGGAACTATGGCTACACCTTC.

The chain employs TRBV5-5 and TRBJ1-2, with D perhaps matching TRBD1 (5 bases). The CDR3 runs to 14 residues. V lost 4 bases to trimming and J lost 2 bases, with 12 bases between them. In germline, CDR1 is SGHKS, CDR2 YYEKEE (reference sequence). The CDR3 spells CASSEEGFNYGYTF. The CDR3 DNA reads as TGTGCCAGCAGCGAGGAGGGGTTCAACTATGGCTACACCTTC.

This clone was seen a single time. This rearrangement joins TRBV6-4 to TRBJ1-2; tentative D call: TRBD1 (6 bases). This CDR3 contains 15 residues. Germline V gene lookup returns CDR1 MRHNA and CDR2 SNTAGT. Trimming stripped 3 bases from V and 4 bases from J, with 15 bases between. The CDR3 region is CASSEQGGLPYGYTF. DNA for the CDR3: TGTGCCAGCAGTGAACAGGGAGGGTTGCCCTATGGCTACACCTTC.

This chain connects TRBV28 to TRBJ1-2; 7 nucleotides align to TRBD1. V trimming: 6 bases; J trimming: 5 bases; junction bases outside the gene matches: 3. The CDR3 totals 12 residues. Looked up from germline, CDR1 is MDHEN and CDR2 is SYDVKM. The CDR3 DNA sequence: TGTGCCAGCAGGGGGACAGTATATGGCTACACCTTC. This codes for CASRGTVYGYTF.

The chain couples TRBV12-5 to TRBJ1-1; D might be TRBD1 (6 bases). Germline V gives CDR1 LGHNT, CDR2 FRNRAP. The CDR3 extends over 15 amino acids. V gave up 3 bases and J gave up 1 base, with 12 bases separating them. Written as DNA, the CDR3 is TGTGCTAGTGGTTTTCACCAGGGGAGGAACACTGAAGCTTTCTTT. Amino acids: CASGFHQGRNTEAFF. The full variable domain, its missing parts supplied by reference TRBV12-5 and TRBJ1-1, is DARVTQTPRHKVTEMGQEVTMRCQPILGHNTVFWYRQTMMQGLELLAYFRNRAPLDDSGMPKDRFSAEMPDATLATLKIQPSEPRDSAVYFCASGFHQGRNTEAFFGQGTRLTVV.

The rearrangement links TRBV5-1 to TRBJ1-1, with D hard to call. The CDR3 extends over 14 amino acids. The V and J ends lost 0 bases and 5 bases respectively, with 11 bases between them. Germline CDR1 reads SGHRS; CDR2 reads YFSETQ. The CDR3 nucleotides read TGCGCCAGCAGCTTGGTTGGAACGCGGACTGAAGCTTTCTTT. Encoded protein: CASSLVGTRTEAFF.

CDR3 nucleotides: TGTGCCAGCTCACCTGTGCGCGACTCTGGGGCCAACGTCCTGACTTTC. It codes for CASSPVRDSGANVLTF. The chain recombines TRBV18 with TRBJ2-6; D call uncertain. V lost 3 bases and J 0 bases, leaving 9 bases between the germline ends. Germline CDR1 and CDR2: KGHSH and LQKENI. The CDR3 extends over 16 amino acids.

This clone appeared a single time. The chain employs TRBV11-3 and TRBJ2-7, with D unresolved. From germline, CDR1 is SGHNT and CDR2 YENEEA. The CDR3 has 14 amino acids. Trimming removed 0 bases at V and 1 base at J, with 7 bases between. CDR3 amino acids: CASSLEGSSYEQYF. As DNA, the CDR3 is TGTGCCAGCAGCTTAGAAGGCTCTTCCTACGAGCAGTACTTC.

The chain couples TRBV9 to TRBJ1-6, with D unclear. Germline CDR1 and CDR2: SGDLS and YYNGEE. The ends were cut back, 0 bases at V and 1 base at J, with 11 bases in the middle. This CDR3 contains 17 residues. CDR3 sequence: CASSVGSRDSYNSPLHF. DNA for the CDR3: TGTGCCAGCAGCGTAGGTAGCAGAGATTCCTATAATTCACCCCTCCACTTT.

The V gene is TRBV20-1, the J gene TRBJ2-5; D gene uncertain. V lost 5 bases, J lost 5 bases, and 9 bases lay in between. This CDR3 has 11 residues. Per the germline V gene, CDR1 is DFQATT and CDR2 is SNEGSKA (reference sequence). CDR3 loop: CSAYYSETQYF. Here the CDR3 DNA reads TGCAGTGCTTACTACTCTGAGACCCAGTACTTC.

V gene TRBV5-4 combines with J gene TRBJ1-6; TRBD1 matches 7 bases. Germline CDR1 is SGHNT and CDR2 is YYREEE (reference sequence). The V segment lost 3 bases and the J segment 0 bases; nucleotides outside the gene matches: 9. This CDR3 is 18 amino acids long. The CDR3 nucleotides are TGTGCCAGCAGCTCCAAGGGGGCGGCGAGCTCCTATAATTCACCCCTCCACTTT. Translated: CASSSKGAASSYNSPLHF. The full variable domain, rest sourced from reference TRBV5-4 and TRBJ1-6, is ETGVTQSPTHLIKTRGQQVTLRCSSQSGHNTVSWYQQALGQGPQFIFQYYREEENGRGNFPPRFSGLQFPNYSSELNVNALELDDSALYLCASSSKGAASSYNSPLHFGNGTRLTVT.

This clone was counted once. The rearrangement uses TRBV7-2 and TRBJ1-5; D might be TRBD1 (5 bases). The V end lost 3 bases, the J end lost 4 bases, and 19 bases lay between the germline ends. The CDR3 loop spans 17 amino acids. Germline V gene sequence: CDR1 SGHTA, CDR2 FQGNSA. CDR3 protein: CASSFGYGASLNQPQHF. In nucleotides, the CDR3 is TGTGCCAGCAGCTTTGGTTACGGGGCCTCCTTAAATCAGCCCCAGCATTTT.

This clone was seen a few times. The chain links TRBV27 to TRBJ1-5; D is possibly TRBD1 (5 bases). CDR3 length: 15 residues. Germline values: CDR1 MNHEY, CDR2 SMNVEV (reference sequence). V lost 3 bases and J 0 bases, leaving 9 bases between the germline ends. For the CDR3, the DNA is TGTGCCAGCAGTTTGGGGGGGAATAGCAATCAGCCCCAGCATTTT. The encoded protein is CASSLGGNSNQPQHF.

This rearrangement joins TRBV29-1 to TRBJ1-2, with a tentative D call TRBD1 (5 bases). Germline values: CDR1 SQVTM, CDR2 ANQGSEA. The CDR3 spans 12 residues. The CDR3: CTIDRTNYGYTF. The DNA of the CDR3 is TGCACCATTGACAGAACTAACTATGGCTACACCTTC.

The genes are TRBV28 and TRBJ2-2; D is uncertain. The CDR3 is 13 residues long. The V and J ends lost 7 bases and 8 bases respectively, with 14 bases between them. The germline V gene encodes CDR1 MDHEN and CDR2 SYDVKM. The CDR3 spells CASTGTVLGELFF. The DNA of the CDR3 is TGTGCCAGCACTGGTACAGTCTTAGGGGAGCTGTTTTTT.

The CDR3 region has the DNA TGTGCCAGTAGTCTCCAACCCCAGGGACGTGGAAACACCATATATTTT. Residues: CASSLQPQGRGNTIYF. V and J are TRBV19 and TRBJ1-3; tentative D call: TRBD1 (5 bases). Trimming removed 5 bases from V and 3 bases from J, with 17 bases in between. Germline V gene sequence: CDR1 LNHDA, CDR2 SQIVND (reference sequence). The CDR3 is 16 residues long.

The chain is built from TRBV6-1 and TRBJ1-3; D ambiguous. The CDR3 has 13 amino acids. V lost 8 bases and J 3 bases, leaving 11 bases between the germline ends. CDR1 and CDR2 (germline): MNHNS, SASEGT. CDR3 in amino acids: CASLRGNGNTIYF. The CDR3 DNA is TGTGCCAGCTTGCGAGGGAATGGAAACACCATATATTTT.

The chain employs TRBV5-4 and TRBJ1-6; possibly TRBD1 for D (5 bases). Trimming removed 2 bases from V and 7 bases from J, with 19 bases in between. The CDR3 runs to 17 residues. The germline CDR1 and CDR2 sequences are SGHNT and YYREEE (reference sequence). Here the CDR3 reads CASSLKRAPGVNSPLHF. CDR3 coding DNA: TGTGCCAGCAGCTTAAAGAGAGCTCCGGGGGTAAATTCACCCCTCCACTTT.

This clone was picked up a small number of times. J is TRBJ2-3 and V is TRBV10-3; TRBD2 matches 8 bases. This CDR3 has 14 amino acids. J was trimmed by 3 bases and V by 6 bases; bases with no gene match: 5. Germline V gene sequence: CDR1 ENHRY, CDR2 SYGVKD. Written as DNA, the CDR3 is TGTGCCATCAGGCCAGCGGGGGAAACAGATACGCAGTATTTT. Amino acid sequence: CAIRPAGETDTQYF.

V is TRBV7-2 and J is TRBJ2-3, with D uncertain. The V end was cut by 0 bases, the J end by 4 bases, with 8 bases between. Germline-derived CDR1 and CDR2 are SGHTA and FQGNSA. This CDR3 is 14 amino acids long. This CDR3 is CASSLARSADTQYF. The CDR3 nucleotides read TGTGCCAGCAGCTTAGCCCGTTCAGCAGATACGCAGTATTTT.